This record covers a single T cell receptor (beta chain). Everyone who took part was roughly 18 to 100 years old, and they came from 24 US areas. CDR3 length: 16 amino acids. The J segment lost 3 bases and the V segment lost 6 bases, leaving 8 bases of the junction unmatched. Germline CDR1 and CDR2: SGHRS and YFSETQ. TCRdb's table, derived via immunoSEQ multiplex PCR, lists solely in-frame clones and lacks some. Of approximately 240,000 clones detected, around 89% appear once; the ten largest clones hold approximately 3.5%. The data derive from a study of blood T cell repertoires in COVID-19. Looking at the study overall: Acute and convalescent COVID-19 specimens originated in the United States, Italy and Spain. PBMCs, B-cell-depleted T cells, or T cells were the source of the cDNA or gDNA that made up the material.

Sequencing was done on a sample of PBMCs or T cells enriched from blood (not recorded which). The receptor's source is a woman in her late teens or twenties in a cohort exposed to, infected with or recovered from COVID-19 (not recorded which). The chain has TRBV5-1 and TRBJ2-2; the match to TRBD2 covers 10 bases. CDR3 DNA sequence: TGCGCCAGCACTCTGCGGACTAGCGGCGACACCGGGGAGCTGTTTTTT. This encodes CASTLRTSGDTGELFF.